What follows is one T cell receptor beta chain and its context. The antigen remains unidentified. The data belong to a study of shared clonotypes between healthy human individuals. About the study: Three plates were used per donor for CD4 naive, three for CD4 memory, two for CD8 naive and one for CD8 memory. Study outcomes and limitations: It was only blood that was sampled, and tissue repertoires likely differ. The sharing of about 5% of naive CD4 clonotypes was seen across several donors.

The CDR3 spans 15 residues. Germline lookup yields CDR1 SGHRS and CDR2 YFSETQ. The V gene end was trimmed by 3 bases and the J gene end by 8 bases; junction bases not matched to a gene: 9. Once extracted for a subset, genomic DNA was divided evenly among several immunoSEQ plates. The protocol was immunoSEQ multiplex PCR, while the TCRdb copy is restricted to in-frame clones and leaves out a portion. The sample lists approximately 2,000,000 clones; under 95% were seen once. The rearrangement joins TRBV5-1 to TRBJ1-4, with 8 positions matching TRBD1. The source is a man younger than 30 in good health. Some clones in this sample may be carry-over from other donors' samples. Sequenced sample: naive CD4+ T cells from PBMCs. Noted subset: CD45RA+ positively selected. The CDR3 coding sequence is TGCGCCAGCAGCTCGAGGACAGGGTTGGGAGAAAAACTGTTTTTT. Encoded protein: CASSSRTGLGEKLFF.